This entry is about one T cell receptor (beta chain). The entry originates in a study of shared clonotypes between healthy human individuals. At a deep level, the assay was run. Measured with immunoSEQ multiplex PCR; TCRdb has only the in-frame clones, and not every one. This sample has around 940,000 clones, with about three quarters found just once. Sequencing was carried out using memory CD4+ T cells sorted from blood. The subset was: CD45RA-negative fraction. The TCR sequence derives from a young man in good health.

CDR3: CATQVRQGGTAGELFF. The CDR3 DNA is TGCGCCACCCAAGTACGACAGGGAGGAACGGCCGGGGAGCTGTTTTTT. J is TRBJ2-2 and V is TRBV4-1; TRBD1 might be the D (7 bases). Trimming pared 10 bases from V and 6 bases from J, leaving 24 bases between. The CDR3 covers 16 residues. CDR1 and CDR2 (germline): MGHRA, YSYEKL.